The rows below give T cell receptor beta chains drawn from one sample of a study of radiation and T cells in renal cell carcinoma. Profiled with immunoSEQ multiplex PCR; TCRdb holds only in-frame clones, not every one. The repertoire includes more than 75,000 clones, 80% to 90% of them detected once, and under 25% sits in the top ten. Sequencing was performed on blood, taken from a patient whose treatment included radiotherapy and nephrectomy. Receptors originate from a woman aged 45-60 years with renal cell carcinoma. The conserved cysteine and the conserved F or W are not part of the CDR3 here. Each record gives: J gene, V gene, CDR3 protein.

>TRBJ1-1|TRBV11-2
ASSYLTGGPNTEAF
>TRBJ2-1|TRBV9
ASSVGSGGSYNEQF
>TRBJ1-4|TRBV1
TSSQHSRTVGWDSTNEKLF
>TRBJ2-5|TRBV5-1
ASSRGAGRQETQY
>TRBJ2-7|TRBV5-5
ASSRGPGTETYEQY
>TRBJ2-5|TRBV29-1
SVFGVAEGAETQY
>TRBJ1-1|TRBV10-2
ASQGGRDTEAF
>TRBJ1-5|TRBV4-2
ASSQEGGLGQPQH
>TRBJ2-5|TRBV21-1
ASSKERLAGGEETQY
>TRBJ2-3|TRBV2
ASSETRTSTDTQY
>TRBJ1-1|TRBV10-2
ASGYLNTEAF
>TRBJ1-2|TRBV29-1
SAPGRGYGYT
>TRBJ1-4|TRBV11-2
ASSLAGQEKLF
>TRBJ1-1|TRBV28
ASIILPGQKNTEAF
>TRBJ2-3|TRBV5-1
ASTRTPESTDTQY
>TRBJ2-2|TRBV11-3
ASSLSGSGTGELF
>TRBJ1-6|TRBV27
ASSRHADYNSPLH
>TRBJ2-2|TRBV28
ASSFSGQTNTGELF
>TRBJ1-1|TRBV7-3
ASSLDGWGRAF
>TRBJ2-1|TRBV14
ASSQGWGLGHEQF
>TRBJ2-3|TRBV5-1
ASSSGLADSDTQY
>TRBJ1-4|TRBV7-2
ASSLGQGTGGKLF
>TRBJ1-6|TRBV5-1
ASSRRGLEHSPLH
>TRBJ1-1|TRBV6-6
ASMVGGVRNFTEAF
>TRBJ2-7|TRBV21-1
ASSKDSGQKCSYEQY
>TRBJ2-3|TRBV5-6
ASSWDGTSGSIGTDTQY
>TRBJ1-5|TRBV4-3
ASSQGRAMGQPQH
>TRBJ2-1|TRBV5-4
ASSLGGTSSLISTEQF
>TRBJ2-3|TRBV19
ASSGIRTDTQY
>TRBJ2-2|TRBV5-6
ASSLLAGANTGELF
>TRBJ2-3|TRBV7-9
ASSYTGSSTDTQY
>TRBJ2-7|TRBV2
ASRQTATSYEQY
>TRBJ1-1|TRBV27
ASSFSGRNTEAF
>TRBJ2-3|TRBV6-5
ATRRMVKDTQY
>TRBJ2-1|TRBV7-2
ASSLAGSSYNEQF
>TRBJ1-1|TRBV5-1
ASSVDRGGTEAF
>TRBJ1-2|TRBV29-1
SVEGVQGYGYT
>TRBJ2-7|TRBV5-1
ASSLAEQRDEQY
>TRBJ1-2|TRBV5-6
ASSGASNYGYT
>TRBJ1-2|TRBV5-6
ASSSGQGKAGYT
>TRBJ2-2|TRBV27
ASWASGRPGELF
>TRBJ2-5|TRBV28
ASSLLAGGPVETQY
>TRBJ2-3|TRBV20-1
SARRDTQY
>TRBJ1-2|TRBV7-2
ASSLAWDGGSGYT
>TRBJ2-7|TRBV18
ASSPVFSGTRSSYEQY
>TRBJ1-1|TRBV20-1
SPGKNTEAF
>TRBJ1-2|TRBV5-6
ASSFPGTGGFGYT
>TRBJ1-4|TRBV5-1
ASTMGLGEKLF
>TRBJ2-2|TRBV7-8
ASSPQGATPGELF
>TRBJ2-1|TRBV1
TSSPRWERDNEQF
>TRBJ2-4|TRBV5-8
ASSLEATGGAGSD
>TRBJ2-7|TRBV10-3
AIREPGQLYEQY
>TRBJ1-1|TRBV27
ASSLSKNTEAF